This T cell receptor (beta chain) was sequenced in a study of Graves' ophthalmopathy and Graves' hyperthyroidism. This clonotype was observed at least ten times. The antigen remains unidentified. The germline V and J ends were trimmed by 0 bases and 3 bases, with 5 bases remaining between them. Germline-derived CDR1 and CDR2 are GTSNPN and SVGIG (reference sequence). This CDR3 contains 12 residues. Study results and limitations: Most expanded clonotypes from thyroid (those above 0.001 frequency) were also found in blood.

Beta-chain TCR CDR3 regions were amplified from RNA transcripts. RT-PCR in the first round used HTBI primers; a second-round multiplex PCR followed. In TCRdb, the multiplex PCR reads were re-called with MiXCR into one record per CDR3 protein. The sample contains approximately 160,000 distinct CDR3 sequences, approximately 40% of which appear only once. Sequenced material: peripheral blood. The sequence was obtained from a man aged 25-40 years with Graves' ophthalmopathy. The chain combines TRBV30 with TRBJ1-2, with no clear D. CDR3 sequence: CAWSVKDYGYTF. Written as DNA, the CDR3 is TGTGCCTGGAGTGTAAAAGACTATGGCTACACCTTC.